The 18 T cell receptor beta chains given below trace back to one sample, sequenced in a study of OX40 agonist ivuxolimab in advanced cancers. The assay was immunoSEQ multiplex PCR, and TCRdb's table has in-frame clones only and misses some. Of approximately 70,000 clones in the sample, around 89% were seen once. The material sequenced was CD4+ or CD8+ T cells sorted from blood, taken in a trial of the OX40 agonist ivuxolimab. All receptors derive from an adult with an advanced solid tumor such as melanoma, head and neck, liver or kidney cancer.

CDR3 nucleotides: TGTGCCAGCAGACAAGGGGACTACGAGCAGTACTTC. This codes for CASRQGDYEQYF. The rearrangement uses TRBV21-1 and TRBJ2-7; the table's D call of TRBD1 was not tested on the DNA. TRBV21-1 is a recognized pseudogene. The CDR3 extends over 12 amino acids.

V gene TRBV25-1 combines with J gene TRBJ2-3; D may correspond to TRBD1 or TRBD2 (5 bases each). V lost 6 bases and J 5 bases, leaving 18 bases between the germline ends. The CDR3 extends over 15 amino acids. Germline V gene data show CDR1 as MGHDK and CDR2 as SYGVNS. DNA of the CDR3: TGTGCCAGCAGCCCGACGAGGGGTCGAATAGATACGCAGTATTTT. It specifies CASSPTRGRIDTQYF.

The chain joins TRBV5-4 to TRBJ2-5; 13 bases are a match to TRBD2. Trimming removed 4 bases from V and 5 bases from J; junction bases left unmatched: 5. Germline lookup yields CDR1 SGHNT and CDR2 YYREEE (reference sequence). The CDR3 runs 15 residues. The CDR3 loop reads CASSTSGGAGETQYF. The CDR3 nucleotides are TGTGCCAGCAGCACTAGCGGGGGGGCCGGCGAGACCCAGTACTTC.

The CDR3 protein is CATSRMTAGEQYF. CDR3 DNA sequence: TGTGCCACCAGCAGAATGACAGCGGGCGAGCAGTACTTC. The J gene is TRBJ2-7, the V gene TRBV15; the D gene is possibly TRBD2 (6 bases). Per the germline V gene, CDR1 is LNHNV and CDR2 is YYDKDF (reference sequence). V shed 2 bases and J shed 6 bases, with 11 bases lying between them. This CDR3 is 13 amino acids long.

The chain is built from TRBV7-9 and TRBJ2-1; TRBD2 aligns across 9 bases. There are 16 residues in the CDR3. Looked up from germline, CDR1 is SEHNR and CDR2 is FQNEAQ (reference sequence). V dropped 1 base and J dropped 8; count of bases not matched to a gene: 9. DNA of the CDR3: TGTGCCAGCAGCTTAGTATTGCGGGGGGGCCTCGATGAGCAGTTCTTC. Translated, it gives CASSLVLRGGLDEQFF.

The rearrangement joins TRBV11-2 to TRBJ2-7; 9 bases are a match to TRBD2. Germline V gene sequence: CDR1 SGHAT, CDR2 FQNNGV. Germline trimming cut 6 bases from V and 5 bases from J; bases unmatched to any gene: 8. The length of the CDR3 is 14 residues. CDR3 in amino acids: CASSNLAGRNEQYF. The CDR3 DNA follows: TGTGCCAGCAGTAATCTAGCGGGAAGGAACGAGCAGTACTTC.

This chain connects TRBV18 to TRBJ2-3; D is uncertain. CDR3 size: 12 residues. The ends were cut back, 2 bases at V and 4 bases at J, with 4 bases in the middle. CDR1 and CDR2 from the germline V gene are KGHSH and LQKENI. The CDR3: CASSPGSDTQYF. As DNA, the CDR3 is TGTGCCAGCTCACCAGGGTCAGATACGCAGTATTTT.

The V gene is TRBV10-3, the J gene TRBJ2-5; TRBD2 agrees at 12 bases. The trim removed 6 bases at V and 5 bases at J, leaving 16 bases unmatched. This CDR3 is built from 18 residues. Per the germline V gene, CDR1 is ENHRY and CDR2 is SYGVKD. CDR3 sequence: CAISLGLAGTVLGETQYF. Written as DNA, the CDR3 is TGTGCCATCAGCCTAGGACTAGCGGGGACTGTACTGGGGGAGACCCAGTACTTC.

V is TRBV11-3 and J is TRBJ2-2, with TRBD1 as a possible D gene (7 bases). From germline, CDR1 is SGHNT and CDR2 YENEEA. V lost 4 bases and J lost 7, with 19 bases in between. The CDR3 totals 16 residues. The CDR3 DNA is TGTGCCAGCAGCTGGGAGGCAGGGGGGTTCGACGGGGAGCTGTTTTTT. It codes for CASSWEAGGFDGELFF.

This chain links TRBV6-6 with TRBJ1-5; 9 nucleotides match TRBD1. This CDR3 comprises 16 residues. Germline V gives CDR1 MNHNY, CDR2 SVGAGI (reference sequence). Germline trimming cut 6 bases from V and 6 bases from J; bases unmatched to any gene: 12. CDR3 protein: CASRNRGQGSTQPQHF. CDR3 bases: TGTGCCAGCAGAAACAGGGGACAGGGAAGTACTCAGCCCCAGCATTTT.

The rearrangement links TRBV6-5 to TRBJ1-1, with D unclear. The V end was cut by 0 bases, the J end by 3 bases, with 8 bases between. The CDR3 length is 14 residues. Germline lookup yields CDR1 MNHEY and CDR2 SVGAGI. The CDR3 here is CASSYSGGDTEAFF. CDR3 in DNA: TGTGCCAGCAGTTACTCAGGCGGGGACACTGAAGCTTTCTTT.

The gene calls are TRBV27 and TRBJ1-2, with D possibly being TRBD1 (6 bases). V was pared by 3 bases and J by 3 bases, with 14 bases between. Per the germline V gene, CDR1 is MNHEY and CDR2 is SMNVEV (reference sequence). This CDR3 has 15 amino acids. CDR3 sequence reads: CASSFSRGGDYGYTF. The CDR3, as DNA: TGTGCCAGCAGTTTTTCGAGAGGGGGAGACTATGGCTACACCTTC.

The V call is TRBV6-5, the J call TRBJ2-7; 13 nucleotides agree with TRBD2. With 4 bases clipped from V and 4 bases from J, the junction kept 7 bases outside the gene matches. The CDR3 extends over 16 amino acids. Per germline, CDR1 MNHEY and CDR2 SVGAGI. The DNA for the CDR3 is TGTGCCAGCAGTTCCCGGGGACTAGCGGGACAATACGAGCAGTACTTC. It specifies CASSSRGLAGQYEQYF.

The chain uses TRBV7-2 and TRBJ2-7; TRBD2 matches 7 bases. This CDR3 is 16 amino acids long. V shed 5 bases and J 2 bases; nucleotides not matched to a gene: 12. CDR1 is SGHTA and CDR2 is FQGNSA in the germline V gene. This CDR3 is CASSPPGIGGTYEQYF. The DNA of the CDR3 is TGTGCCAGCAGCCCCCCTGGCATCGGGGGGACCTACGAGCAGTACTTC.

This chain uses TRBV11-2 with TRBJ2-6; D is ambiguous. This CDR3 has 14 residues. Germline V lookup: CDR1 SGHAT, CDR2 FQNNGV. Trimming stripped 5 bases from V and 0 bases from J, with 5 bases between. The chain's CDR3 is CASSLISGANVLTF. The DNA of the CDR3 is TGTGCCAGCAGCCTCATCTCTGGGGCCAACGTCCTGACTTTC.

This chain connects TRBV11-3 to TRBJ2-7; tentative D call: TRBD1 (6 bases). This CDR3 contains 15 residues. Between the trimmed V and J ends, which lost 2 bases and 7 bases, there was a span of 18 bases. Germline V gene data show CDR1 as SGHNT and CDR2 as YENEEA. The CDR3 nucleotides are TGTGCCAGCAGCTTACCCCCTGGGGGCTTTCAGGAGCAGTACTTC. Translated, it gives CASSLPPGGFQEQYF.

The V call is TRBV4-3, the J call TRBJ2-3; TRBD1 aligns across 7 bases. Germline V gene lookup returns CDR1 LGHNA and CDR2 YSLEER. The CDR3 consists of 16 residues. With V trimmed by 3 bases and J by 1 base, 7 bases remained unmatched. The CDR3 spells CASSHGDRVGTDTQYF. As DNA, the CDR3 is TGCGCCAGCAGCCATGGAGACAGGGTCGGCACAGATACGCAGTATTTT.

The chain has TRBV7-2 and TRBJ2-4, with 9 positions matching TRBD2. The V gene's germline CDR1 is SGHTA and CDR2 FQGNSA. There are 15 residues in the CDR3. Unmatched junction bases numbered 4, after V lost 1 base and J lost 6 bases. CDR3 sequence reads: CASSLGTSARNIQYF. CDR3 nucleotide sequence: TGTGCCAGCAGCTTAGGGACTAGCGCAAGAAACATTCAGTACTTC.